Listed here are 19 T cell receptor beta chains from one sample, sequenced in a study of cytomegalovirus exposure and HLA in healthy donors. Primers: 60 Vbeta forward and 13 Jbeta reverse. Profiled with immunoSEQ multiplex PCR; TCRdb holds only in-frame clones, not every one. The table has 140,000 to 150,000 clones, 75% to 80% seen once. What was sequenced was PBMCs. The receptors come from a woman aged 25-40 years in good health and CMV-seronegative.

The rearrangement links TRBV6-5 to TRBJ1-1, with D unclear. CDR1 and CDR2 (germline): MNHEY, SVGAGI. CDR3 size: 14 residues. Trimming removed 5 bases from V and 5 bases from J, with 15 bases in between. For the CDR3, the DNA is TGTGCCAGCAGTCCAGGCCCCGCGGGTACTGAAGCTTTCTTT. Amino acid sequence: CASSPGPAGTEAFF.

V usage is TRBV7-8 and J usage is TRBJ1-2; 7 nucleotides agree with TRBD1. The germline CDR1 and CDR2 sequences are SGHVS and FQNEAQ. After removal of 2 bases from V and 8 bases from J, the junction contained 5 bases not matched to a gene. The CDR3 runs 13 residues. CDR3 sequence reads: CASSLRGQGGYTF. The CDR3 nucleotides are TGTGCCAGCAGCTTAAGGGGGCAGGGGGGCTACACCTTC. Drawing the rest from reference TRBV7-8 and TRBJ1-2, the complete variable domain is GAGVSQSPRYKVAKRGQDVALRCDPISGHVSLFWYQQALGQGPEFLTYFQNEAQLDKSGLPSDRFFAERPEGSVSTLKIQRTQQEDSAVYLCASSLRGQGGYTFGSGTRLTVV.

This rearrangement joins TRBV29-1 to TRBJ1-2, with a weak D call TRBD1 (6 bases). The CDR3 extends over 13 amino acids. Looked up from germline, CDR1 is SQVTM and CDR2 is ANQGSEA. With 3 bases removed from V and 10 bases from J, the gap between germline ends came to 18 bases. CDR3: CSVDLGGRNDYTF. The DNA of the CDR3 is TGCAGCGTTGATTTGGGGGGGCGAAACGACTACACCTTC.

This clone was recorded once. The V and J genes are TRBV19 and TRBJ2-1, with TRBD1 matching over 11 bases. The CDR3 spans 15 residues. The germline V gene encodes CDR1 LNHDA and CDR2 SQIVND (reference sequence). V lost 8 bases, J lost 4 bases, and 7 bases stayed unmatched. CDR3: CASRQDRGLYNEQFF. CDR3 coding DNA: TGTGCCAGTCGACAGGACAGGGGGCTATACAATGAGCAGTTCTTC.

The chain employs TRBV7-2 and TRBJ1-1; D possibly corresponds to TRBD1 (6 bases). Trimming pared 5 bases from V and 3 bases from J, leaving 22 bases between. This CDR3 has 17 residues. Germline V gene data show CDR1 as SGHTA and CDR2 as FQGNSA. CDR3 DNA sequence: TGTGCCAGCAGCCCTAGGGCGGCGGACAGATTTTACACTGAAGCTTTCTTT. It yields the protein CASSPRAADRFYTEAFF.

The chain employs TRBV19 and TRBJ2-5; TRBD2 agrees at 8 bases. The CDR3 extends over 15 amino acids. Per germline, CDR1 LNHDA and CDR2 SQIVND (reference sequence). J was trimmed by 1 base and V by 2 bases; bases with no gene match: 3. CDR3 region: CASSIWSGGQETQYF. The CDR3 nucleotides are TGTGCCAGTAGTATATGGAGCGGGGGCCAAGAGACCCAGTACTTC.

V is TRBV18 and J is TRBJ2-1, with 9 nucleotides matching TRBD1. Losses at the gene ends were 3 bases for V and 9 bases for J; bases not matched to a gene: 6. The CDR3 contains 14 residues. From germline, CDR1 is KGHSH and CDR2 LQKENI. CDR3 sequence: CASSPPTGGGEQFF. CDR3 DNA sequence: TGTGCCAGCTCACCCCCGACAGGGGGGGGTGAGCAGTTCTTC.

The chain is built from TRBV27 and TRBJ1-5; no firm D call. The CDR3 extends over 13 amino acids. V was shortened by 0 bases and J by 4 bases, with 4 bases between the two germline ends. The germline V gene encodes CDR1 MNHEY and CDR2 SMNVEV (reference sequence). In nucleotides, the CDR3 is TGTGCCAGCAGTTTATCCCGGAATCAGCCCCAGCATTTT. Translated: CASSLSRNQPQHF.

The chain combines TRBV9 with TRBJ1-1, with 9 positions matching TRBD1. V trimming: 4 bases; J trimming: 3 bases; junction bases outside the gene matches: 4. The CDR3 is made up of 14 amino acids. Germline V lookup: CDR1 SGDLS, CDR2 YYNGEE. The CDR3 DNA reads as TGTGCCAGCAGCTCACGACAGGGGGACACTGAAGCTTTCTTT. This gives the protein CASSSRQGDTEAFF.

This chain joins TRBV6-1 and TRBJ1-2, with D uncertain. Deletions cut 6 bases from V and 4 bases from J, with 12 bases between. This CDR3 has 13 residues. Germline V CDR1 and CDR2: MNHNS, SASEGT. CDR3 sequence reads: CASRVEGPYGYTF. The CDR3, as DNA: TGTGCCAGCAGGGTGGAGGGCCCCTATGGCTACACCTTC.

The chain combines TRBV2 with TRBJ1-5, with TRBD1 identical over 12 bases. Germline V gene lookup returns CDR1 SNHLY and CDR2 FYNNEI. The V and J ends lost 3 bases and 6 bases, in that order; junction bases with no gene match: 3. The length of the CDR3 is 15 residues. DNA for the CDR3: TGTGCCAGCAGTGACGGGACAGGGGGCTTTCAGCCCCAGCATTTT. Amino acids: CASSDGTGGFQPQHF.

This chain links TRBV29-1 with TRBJ2-5, with D unresolved. With 4 bases removed from V and 5 bases from J, the gap between germline ends came to 11 bases. The CDR3 consists of 12 residues. Looked up from germline, CDR1 is SQVTM and CDR2 is ANQGSEA. The chain's CDR3 is CSVGLASETQYF. The CDR3 DNA sequence: TGCAGCGTTGGTCTTGCGTCGGAGACCCAGTACTTC.

The chain carries TRBV12-5 and TRBJ1-2; 7 nucleotides line up with TRBD1. The CDR3 runs to 16 residues. J was trimmed by 4 bases and V by 1 base; bases with no gene match: 9. Germline values: CDR1 LGHNT, CDR2 FRNRAP. In DNA form, the CDR3 reads TGTGCTAGTGGTTTGGACGCGGGACAGTTCGGCTATGGCTACACCTTC. Encoded protein: CASGLDAGQFGYGYTF.

The chain is built from TRBV13 and TRBJ2-5; 8 positions agree with TRBD2. The CDR3 sequence is 13 residues long. The germline CDR1 and CDR2 sequences are PRHDT and FYEKMQ (reference sequence). The J segment lost 4 bases and the V segment lost 5 bases, leaving 3 bases of the junction unmatched. The CDR3 DNA reads as TGTGCCAGCAGCGACGGGGGGGGAGAGACCCAGTACTTC. This sequence encodes CASSDGGGETQYF. The full variable domain, completed using reference TRBV13 and TRBJ2-5, is AAGVIQSPRHLIKEKRETATLKCYPIPRHDTVYWYQQGPGQDPQFLISFYEKMQSDKGSIPDRFSAQQFSDYHSELNMSSLELGDSALYFCASSDGGGETQYFGPGTRLLVL.

This rearrangement joins TRBV4-1 to TRBJ1-3, with TRBD1 matching 7 bases. Germline values: CDR1 MGHRA, CDR2 YSYEKL. J lost 0 bases, V lost 0 bases, and 11 bases had no gene match. There are 19 residues in the CDR3. Here the CDR3 reads CASSQEGQARGFSGNTIYF. The CDR3 DNA reads TGCGCCAGCAGCCAAGAAGGTCAAGCCAGGGGGTTCTCTGGAAACACCATATATTTT.

The chain has TRBV7-7 and TRBJ1-1; D gene unclear. Per the germline V gene, CDR1 is SSHAT and CDR2 is FNYEAQ (reference sequence). This CDR3 contains 13 residues. V lost 5 bases and J lost 1, with 8 bases in between. DNA of the CDR3: TGTGCCAGCAGCCACTCTACGAACACTGAAGCTTTCTTT. This gives the protein CASSHSTNTEAFF. Complete variable domain (other parts from reference TRBV7-7 and TRBJ1-1): GAGVSQSPRYKVTKRGQDVTLRCDPISSHATLYWYQQALGQGPEFLTYFNYEAQPDKSGLPSDRFSAERPEGSISTLTIQRTEQRDSAMYRCASSHSTNTEAFFGQGTRLTVV.

V is TRBV27 and J is TRBJ1-3, with a tentative D call TRBD1 (6 bases). This CDR3 is 14 amino acids long. V was clipped by 8 bases and J by 0 bases, with 11 bases between them. Germline-derived CDR1 and CDR2 are MNHEY and SMNVEV (reference sequence). CDR3 coding DNA: TGTGCCAGCCGGCCCAGGGGCTCTGGAAACACCATATATTTT. The encoded protein is CASRPRGSGNTIYF.

The rearrangement uses TRBV7-2 and TRBJ1-2; TRBD1 matches at 7 bases. After removal of 3 bases from V and 10 bases from J, the junction contained 8 bases not matched to a gene. CDR3 length: 13 residues. The germline V gene encodes CDR1 SGHTA and CDR2 FQGNSA. The DNA for the CDR3 is TGTGCCAGCAGCTTGACAGGGCCTCTTGACTACACCTTC. It translates to CASSLTGPLDYTF. Using reference TRBV7-2 and TRBJ1-2 for the parts outside the CDR3, the full variable domain is GAGVSQSPSNKVTEKGKDVELRCDPISGHTALYWYRQSLGQGLEFLIYFQGNSAPDKSGLPSDRFSAERTGGSVSTLTIQRTQQEDSAVYLCASSLTGPLDYTFGSGTRLTVV.

This clone has only a few counts. The V and J genes are TRBV5-1 and TRBJ1-1; TRBD1 is a possible D gene (5 bases). The CDR3 spans 17 residues. CDR1 SGHRS and CDR2 YFSETQ come from the germline V gene. V dropped 1 base and J dropped 3 bases, with 19 bases sitting between them. The CDR3 DNA reads TGCGCCAGCAGCTTGCCCCCTCTAACAGGTGAGGACACTGAAGCTTTCTTT. This encodes CASSLPPLTGEDTEAFF.